This T cell receptor beta chain emerged from a study of T cell repertoires in cytomegalovirus infection (dated by TCRdb to between 2018 and 2020). Turning to the overall study: Donor HLA type was relevant to the analysis, as public TCR beta signatures indicated carriage of CMV infection together with the matching HLA type. The paper as a whole reports these results and caveats: In the ex vivo response, HLA-C-restricted CMV-specific TCR beta clonotypes were dominant, and in two of eight donors the single most frequent clonotype came from this HLA-C-restricted group. Cumulative frequency of public TCR beta family members discriminated carriers of CMV infection plus the relevant HLA type in this cohort and an independent approximately 340-donor cohort.

TCRdb shows the sequencer as Illumina HiSeq 1500. TCRdb reanalyzed the raw reads on its own, using fastp at Q25 for trimming and MiXCR for clone calling, and kept in-frame beta chains. Records with the same CDR3 protein are collapsed into one entry carrying the most frequent genes and DNA. The sample includes roughly 640,000 distinct CDR3 sequences, with approximately 24% observed a single time. The top ten constitute approximately 8% of the sample. This clonotype was found many times. It has no known antigen specificity. No much larger clone exists at a distance of one base, and base qualities are not known. The CDR3 runs 15 amino acids, cysteine and phenylalanine included. Only the CDR3 part of the read is kept: 45 bases, read in frame from the first base. The junction shows trimming of 4 bases on V and 2 bases on J, plus 13 bases between the germline ends. CDR1 SGHTA and CDR2 FQGNSA are derived from the germline V gene.

Sequencing used CD8+ T cells from PBMCs. The receptor's source is a human donor in good health (CMV status not recorded). Some clones in this sample may be carry-over from other donors' samples. The chain is assembled from TRBV7-2 and TRBJ2-3, with the D gene not confidently named. CDR3 reads: CASSSFGVLTDTQYF. The DNA reads as follows: TGTGCCAGCAGCTCATTCGGCGTCCTCACAGATACGCAGTATTTT.